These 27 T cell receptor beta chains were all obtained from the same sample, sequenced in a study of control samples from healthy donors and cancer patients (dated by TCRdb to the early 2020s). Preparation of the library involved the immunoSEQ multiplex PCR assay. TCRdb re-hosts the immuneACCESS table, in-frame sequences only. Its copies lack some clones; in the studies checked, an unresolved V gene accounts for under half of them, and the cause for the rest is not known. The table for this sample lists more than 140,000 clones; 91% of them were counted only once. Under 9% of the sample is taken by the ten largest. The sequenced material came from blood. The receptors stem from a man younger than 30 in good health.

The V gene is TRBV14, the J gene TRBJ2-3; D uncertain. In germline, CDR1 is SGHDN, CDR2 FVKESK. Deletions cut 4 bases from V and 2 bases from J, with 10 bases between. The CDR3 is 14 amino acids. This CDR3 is CASSLAQYTDTQYF. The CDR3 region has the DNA TGTGCCAGCAGCCTAGCACAGTACACAGATACGCAGTATTTT.

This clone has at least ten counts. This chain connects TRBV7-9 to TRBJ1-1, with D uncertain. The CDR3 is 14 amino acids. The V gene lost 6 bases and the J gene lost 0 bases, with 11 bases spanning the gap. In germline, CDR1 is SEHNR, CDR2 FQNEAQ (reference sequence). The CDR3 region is CASRALNLNTEAFF. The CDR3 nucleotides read TGTGCCAGCAGGGCGCTCAACTTGAACACTGAAGCTTTCTTT.

For the CDR3, the DNA is TGTGCCAGCAGCTTAGCGGGGACCCAGTACTTC. Translation gives CASSLAGTQYF. The J gene is TRBJ2-5, the V gene TRBV3-1 (or the pseudogene TRBV3-2); 7 bases are a match to TRBD2. The J segment lost 7 bases and the V segment lost 5 bases, leaving 1 base of the junction unmatched. CDR1 and CDR2 (germline): LGHDT, YNNKEL (reference sequence). The CDR3 extends over 11 amino acids.

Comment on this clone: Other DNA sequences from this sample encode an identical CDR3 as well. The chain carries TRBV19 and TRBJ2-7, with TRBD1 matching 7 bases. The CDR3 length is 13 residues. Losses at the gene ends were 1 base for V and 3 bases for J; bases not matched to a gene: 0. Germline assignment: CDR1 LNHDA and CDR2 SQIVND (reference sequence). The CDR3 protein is CASSIGTGYEQYF. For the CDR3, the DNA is TGTGCCAGTAGTATAGGGACAGGCTACGAGCAGTACTTC.

The CDR3 loop is CASSFLSARPSTDTQYF. As DNA, the CDR3 is TGTGCCAGCAGCTTTCTTAGCGCGAGGCCTAGCACAGATACGCAGTATTTT. V is TRBV7-9 and J is TRBJ2-3; the D gene is possibly TRBD2 (5 bases). V dropped 3 bases and J dropped 0 bases, with 16 bases sitting between them. This CDR3 comprises 17 residues. CDR1 is SEHNR and CDR2 is FQNEAQ in the germline V gene (reference sequence).

Here the CDR3 DNA reads TGTGCCAGCTTGAAGGACAGGGTAGAGACCCAGTACTTC. The encoded protein is CASLKDRVETQYF. The chain couples TRBV2 to TRBJ2-5; 8 bases are shared with TRBD1. Germline assignment: CDR1 SNHLY and CDR2 FYNNEI. This CDR3 is built from 13 residues. V shed 8 bases and J 4 bases; nucleotides not matched to a gene: 6.

CDR3 DNA sequence: TGCGCCAGCAGGCGGCTAGCGGGGGGAACCTACGAGCAGTACTTC. This gives the protein CASRRLAGGTYEQYF. The chain has TRBV5-1 and TRBJ2-7; 11 bases map to TRBD2. CDR3 length equals 15 residues. Germline values: CDR1 SGHRS, CDR2 YFSETQ. V was pared by 5 bases and J by 2 bases, with 6 bases of the junction left unmatched.

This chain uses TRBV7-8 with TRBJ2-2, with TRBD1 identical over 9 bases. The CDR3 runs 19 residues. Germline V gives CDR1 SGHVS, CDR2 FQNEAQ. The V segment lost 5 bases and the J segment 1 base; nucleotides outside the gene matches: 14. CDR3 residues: CASSPGTGSILVNTGELFF. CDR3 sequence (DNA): TGTGCCAGCAGCCCAGGGACAGGGTCCATCCTAGTGAACACCGGGGAGCTGTTTTTT.

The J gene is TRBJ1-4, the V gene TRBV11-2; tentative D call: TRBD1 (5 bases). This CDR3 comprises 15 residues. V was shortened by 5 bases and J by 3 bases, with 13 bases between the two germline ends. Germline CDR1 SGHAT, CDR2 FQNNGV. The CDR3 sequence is CASSVIAGPNEKLFF. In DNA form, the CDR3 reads TGTGCCAGCAGCGTCATTGCGGGACCTAATGAAAAACTGTTTTTT.

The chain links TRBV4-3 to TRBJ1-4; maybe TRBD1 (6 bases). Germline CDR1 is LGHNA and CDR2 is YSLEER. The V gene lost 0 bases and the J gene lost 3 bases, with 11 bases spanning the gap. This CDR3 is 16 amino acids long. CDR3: CASSQDSGQPNEKLFF. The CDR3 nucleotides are TGCGCCAGCAGCCAAGACTCCGGACAGCCTAATGAAAAACTGTTTTTT.

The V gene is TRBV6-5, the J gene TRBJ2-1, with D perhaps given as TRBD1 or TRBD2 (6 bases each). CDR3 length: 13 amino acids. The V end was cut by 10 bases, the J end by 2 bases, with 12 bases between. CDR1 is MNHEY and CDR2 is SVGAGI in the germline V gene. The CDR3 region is CAIGGGPYNEQFF. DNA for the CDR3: TGTGCCATTGGAGGGGGGCCCTACAATGAGCAGTTCTTC.

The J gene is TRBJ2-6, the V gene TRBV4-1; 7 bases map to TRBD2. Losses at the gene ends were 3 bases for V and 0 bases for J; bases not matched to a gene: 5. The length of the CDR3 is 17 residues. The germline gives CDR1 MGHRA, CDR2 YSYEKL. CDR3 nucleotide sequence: TGCGCCAGCAGCCAGGGGGGGACCAGCTCTGGGGCCAACGTCCTGACTTTC. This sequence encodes CASSQGGTSSGANVLTF.

CDR3: CASSSPRTGSGANVLTF. Written as DNA, the CDR3 is TGTGCCAGCAGTTCCCCCAGGACGGGCTCTGGGGCCAACGTCCTGACTTTC. The rearrangement links TRBV6-2 or TRBV6-3 to TRBJ2-6; D remains unclear. The CDR3 loop spans 17 amino acids. Trimming left V 4 bases short and J 0 bases short, with 13 bases between. Looked up from germline, CDR1 is MNHEY and CDR2 is SVGEGT.

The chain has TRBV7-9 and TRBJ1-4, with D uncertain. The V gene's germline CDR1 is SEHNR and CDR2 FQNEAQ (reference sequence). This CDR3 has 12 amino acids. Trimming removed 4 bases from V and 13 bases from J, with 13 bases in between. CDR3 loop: CASSYDSDRLFF. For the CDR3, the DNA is TGTGCCAGCAGCTACGACTCAGATAGACTGTTTTTT.

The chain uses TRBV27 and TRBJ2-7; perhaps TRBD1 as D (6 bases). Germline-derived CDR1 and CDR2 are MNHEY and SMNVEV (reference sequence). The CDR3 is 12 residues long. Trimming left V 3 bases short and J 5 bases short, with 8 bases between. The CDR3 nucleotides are TGTGCCAGCAGTTTGGCAGGGGACGAGCAGTACTTC. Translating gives CASSLAGDEQYF.

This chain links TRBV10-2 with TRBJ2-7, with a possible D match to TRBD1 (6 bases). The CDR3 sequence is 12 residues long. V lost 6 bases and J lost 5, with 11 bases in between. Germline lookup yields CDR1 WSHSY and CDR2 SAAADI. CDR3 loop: CASRPDRNEQYF. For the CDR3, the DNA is TGCGCCAGCAGACCCGACAGGAACGAGCAGTACTTC.

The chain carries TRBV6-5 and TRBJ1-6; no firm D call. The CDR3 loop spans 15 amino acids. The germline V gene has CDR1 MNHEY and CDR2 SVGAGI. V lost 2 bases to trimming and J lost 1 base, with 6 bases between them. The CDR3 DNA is TGTGCCAGCAGTTACGGGGATTCCTATAATTCACCCCTCCACTTT. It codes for CASSYGDSYNSPLHF.

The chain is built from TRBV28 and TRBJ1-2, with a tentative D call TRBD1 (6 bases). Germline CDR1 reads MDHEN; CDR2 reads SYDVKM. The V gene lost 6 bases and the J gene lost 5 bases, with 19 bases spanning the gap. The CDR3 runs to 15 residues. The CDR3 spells CASRTASTGLYGYTF. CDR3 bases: TGTGCCAGCAGGACGGCATCAACAGGGCTGTATGGCTACACCTTC.

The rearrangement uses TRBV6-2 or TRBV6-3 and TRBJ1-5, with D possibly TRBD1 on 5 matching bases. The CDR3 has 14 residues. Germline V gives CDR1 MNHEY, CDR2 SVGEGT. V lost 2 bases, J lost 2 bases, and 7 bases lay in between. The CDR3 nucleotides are TGTGCCAGCAGTTACGACAGCCGCAATCAGCCCCAGCATTTT. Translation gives CASSYDSRNQPQHF.

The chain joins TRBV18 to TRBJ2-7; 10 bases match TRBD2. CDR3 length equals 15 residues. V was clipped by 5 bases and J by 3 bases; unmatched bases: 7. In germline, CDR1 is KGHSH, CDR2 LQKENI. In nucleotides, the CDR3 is TGTGCCAGCTCAAAAAGCGGGGGGGCCCTCTACGAGCAGTACTTC. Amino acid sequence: CASSKSGGALYEQYF.

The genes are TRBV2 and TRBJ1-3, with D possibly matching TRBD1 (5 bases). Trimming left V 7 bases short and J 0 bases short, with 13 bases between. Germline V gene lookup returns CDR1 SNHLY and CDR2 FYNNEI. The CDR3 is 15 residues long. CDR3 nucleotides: TGTGCCAGCATCGGACACGGATTCTCTGGAAACACCATATATTTT. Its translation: CASIGHGFSGNTIYF.

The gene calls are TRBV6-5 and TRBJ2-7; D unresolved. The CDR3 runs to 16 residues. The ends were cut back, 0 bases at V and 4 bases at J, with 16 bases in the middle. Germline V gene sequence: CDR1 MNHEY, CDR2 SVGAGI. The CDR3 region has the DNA TGTGCCAGCAGTTACTCGAAAGGGCCTCGTTTGTACGAGCAGTACTTC. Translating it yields CASSYSKGPRLYEQYF.

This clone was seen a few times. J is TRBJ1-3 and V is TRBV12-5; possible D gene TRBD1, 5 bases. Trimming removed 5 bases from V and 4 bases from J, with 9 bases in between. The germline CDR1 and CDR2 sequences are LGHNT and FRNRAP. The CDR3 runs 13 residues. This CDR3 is CASGRGSGNTIYF. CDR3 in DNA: TGTGCTAGTGGTCGGGGGTCCGGAAACACCATATATTTT.

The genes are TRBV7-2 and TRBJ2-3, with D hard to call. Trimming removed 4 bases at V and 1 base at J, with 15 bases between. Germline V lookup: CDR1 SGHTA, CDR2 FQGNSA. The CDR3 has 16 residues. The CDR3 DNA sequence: TGTGCCAGCAGCTCCCCGGCGGTCCCCCGCACAGATACGCAGTATTTT. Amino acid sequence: CASSSPAVPRTDTQYF.

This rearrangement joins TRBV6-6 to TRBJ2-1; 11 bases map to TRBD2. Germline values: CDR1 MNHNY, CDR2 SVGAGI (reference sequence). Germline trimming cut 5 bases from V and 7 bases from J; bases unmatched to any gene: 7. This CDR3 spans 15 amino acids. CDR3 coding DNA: TGTGCCAGCAGTCGTGGACTAGCGGGTGGTAATGAGCAGTTCTTC. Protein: CASSRGLAGGNEQFF.

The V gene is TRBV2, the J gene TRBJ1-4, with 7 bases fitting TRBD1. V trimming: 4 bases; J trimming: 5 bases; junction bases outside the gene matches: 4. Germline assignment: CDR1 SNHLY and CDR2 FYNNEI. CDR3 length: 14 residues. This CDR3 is CASSVQGPNEKLFF. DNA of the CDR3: TGTGCCAGCAGTGTACAGGGGCCGAATGAAAAACTGTTTTTT.

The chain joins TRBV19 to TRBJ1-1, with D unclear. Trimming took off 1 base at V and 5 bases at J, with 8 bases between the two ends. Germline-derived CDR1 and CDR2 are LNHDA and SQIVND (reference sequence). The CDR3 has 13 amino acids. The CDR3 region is CASSIVPDTEAFF. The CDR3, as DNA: TGTGCCAGTAGTATAGTCCCGGATACTGAAGCTTTCTTT.